The 15 T cell receptor beta chains below come from one sample, sequenced in a study of T cell changes during pregnancy in multiple sclerosis. Using immunoSEQ multiplex PCR, the repertoire was profiled, and TCRdb retains in-frame clones only, with some absent. This repertoire shows more than 20,000 clones, 85% found once; its top ten account for approximately 14%. This specimen consisted of CD8+ T cells from peripheral blood mononuclear cells, obtained in the first trimester of pregnancy. Receptors were obtained from a female donor in good health, enrolled as a control in a pregnancy study.

A few counts support this clone. The chain uses TRBV5-4 and TRBJ2-7, with 11 bases aligning to TRBD2. V lost 3 bases and J lost 6; bases outside the gene matches: 8. The CDR3 loop spans 15 amino acids. The V gene's germline CDR1 is SGHNT and CDR2 YYREEE (reference sequence). The CDR3 reads CASSYFSGRAGEQYF. The DNA of the CDR3 is TGTGCCAGCAGCTATTTTAGCGGGAGGGCTGGCGAGCAGTACTTC. The full variable domain, its missing parts supplied by reference TRBV5-4 and TRBJ2-7, is ETGVTQSPTHLIKTRGQQVTLRCSSQSGHNTVSWYQQALGQGPQFIFQYYREEENGRGNFPPRFSGLQFPNYSSELNVNALELDDSALYLCASSYFSGRAGEQYFGPGTRLTVT.

V is TRBV4-2 and J is TRBJ2-6, with a weak D call TRBD1 (6 bases). Trimming pared 0 bases from V and 0 bases from J, leaving 12 bases between. CDR1 is LGHNA and CDR2 is YNFKEQ in the germline V gene. This CDR3 has 18 residues. CDR3 amino acids: CASSQEDSASSGANVLTF. Written as DNA, the CDR3 is TGTGCCAGCAGCCAAGAGGACAGCGCCAGCTCTGGGGCCAACGTCCTGACTTTC.

The chain carries TRBV15 and TRBJ2-1; 11 nucleotides line up with TRBD1. Looked up from germline, CDR1 is LNHNV and CDR2 is YYDKDF (reference sequence). This CDR3 contains 16 residues. J was trimmed by 5 bases and V by 2 bases; bases with no gene match: 5. The CDR3 coding sequence is TGTGCCACCAGCAGATCGGACAGGGGGCTAGACAATGAGCAGTTCTTC. It codes for CATSRSDRGLDNEQFF.

This chain's CDR3 is CASSQTLAGRGGYTF. DNA for the CDR3: TGCGCCAGCAGCCAAACTTTGGCGGGGCGGGGAGGCTACACCTTC. The gene calls are TRBV4-3 and TRBJ1-2, with D perhaps TRBD1 (5 bases). The CDR3 covers 15 residues. Between the trimmed V and J ends, which lost 2 bases and 8 bases, there was a span of 18 bases. The V gene's germline CDR1 is LGHNA and CDR2 YSLEER.

This sequence joins TRBV7-6 and TRBJ2-4; 8 nucleotides match TRBD2. The germline gives CDR1 SGHVS, CDR2 FNYEAQ. Unmatched junction bases numbered 8, after V lost 5 bases and J lost 8 bases. CDR3 size: 14 residues. The CDR3 nucleotides read TGTGCCAGCAGCCCGGGACTAGGTGTAGACATTCAGTACTTC. Protein: CASSPGLGVDIQYF.

This chain links TRBV29-1 with TRBJ1-2; 8 positions agree with TRBD1. Germline V gene lookup returns CDR1 SQVTM and CDR2 ANQGSEA. The CDR3 is 13 residues long. J was trimmed by 8 bases and V by 5 bases; bases with no gene match: 10. DNA of the CDR3: TGCAGCGTTAGAACAGGGGGACTCCCAGGCTACACCTTC. It encodes CSVRTGGLPGYTF. The variable domain in full, completed from reference TRBV29-1 and TRBJ1-2, reads SAVISQKPSRDICQRGTSLTIQCQVDSQVTMMFWYRQQPGQSLTLIATANQGSEATYESGFVIDKFPISRPNLTFSTLTVSNMSPEDSSIYLCSVRTGGLPGYTFGSGTRLTVV.

J is TRBJ2-1 and V is TRBV12-5, with D possibly being TRBD2 (6 bases). Trimming pared 1 base from V and 5 bases from J, leaving 9 bases between. CDR1 and CDR2 from the germline V gene are LGHNT and FRNRAP. CDR3 length: 14 amino acids. As DNA, the CDR3 is TGTGCTAGTGGTTTGGGGGGCGGGAACAATGAGCAGTTCTTC. This codes for CASGLGGGNNEQFF.

This clone is labeled medium-sized (0.01 to 0.1%). The chain joins TRBV30 to TRBJ2-2; 14 bases map to TRBD2. The trim removed 3 bases at V and 6 bases at J, leaving 3 bases unmatched. Germline V gene lookup returns CDR1 GTSNPN and CDR2 SVGIG (reference sequence). This CDR3 has 15 residues. The chain's CDR3 is CAWRGLAGEAGELFF. The CDR3 DNA reads as TGTGCCTGGAGGGGACTAGCGGGAGAGGCCGGGGAGCTGTTTTTT.

This chain connects TRBV4-3 to TRBJ1-2; TRBD1 matches at 7 bases. There are 14 residues in the CDR3. V lost 0 bases and J lost 4; bases outside the gene matches: 2. In germline, CDR1 is LGHNA, CDR2 YSLEER. The CDR3 nucleotides are TGCGCCAGCAGCCAAGAGGAGGGGGCCTATGGCTACACCTTC. Protein sequence: CASSQEEGAYGYTF.

The genes are TRBV7-3 and TRBJ2-3; 7 bases align to TRBD2. The J segment lost 2 bases and the V segment lost 5 bases, leaving 13 bases of the junction unmatched. Germline V gene data show CDR1 as SGHTA and CDR2 as FQGTGA. The CDR3 is 17 amino acids. Here the CDR3 DNA reads TGTGCCAGCAGCGTAGGCCCGGGGAGCGGGAACACAGATACGCAGTATTTT. Residues: CASSVGPGSGNTDTQYF.

The gene calls are TRBV9 and TRBJ2-2; 11 bases line up with TRBD2. Unmatched junction bases numbered 2, after V lost 1 base and J lost 0 bases. Germline loops: CDR1 SGDLS, CDR2 YYNGEE. CDR3 size: 17 residues. The CDR3 region has the DNA TGTGCCAGCAGCGTACTAGCGGGGGGTTCGAACACCGGGGAGCTGTTTTTT. Protein product: CASSVLAGGSNTGELFF.

The sample holds one count of this clone. J is TRBJ1-1 and V is TRBV12-5, with a tentative D call TRBD1 (5 bases). V dropped 7 bases and J dropped 9 bases, with 15 bases sitting between them. Germline V gene sequence: CDR1 LGHNT, CDR2 FRNRAP. The CDR3 runs 12 residues. The CDR3 sequence: CASASRGSQAFF. DNA of the CDR3: TGTGCTAGTGCCTCTCGGGGGTCGCAAGCTTTCTTT.

The chain links TRBV9 to TRBJ2-3; 8 bases align to TRBD1. The CDR3 loop spans 14 amino acids. Germline CDR1 reads SGDLS; CDR2 reads YYNGEE. J was trimmed by 4 bases and V by 3 bases; bases with no gene match: 4. The CDR3 here is CASSARTGPDTQYF. CDR3 nucleotide sequence: TGTGCCAGCAGCGCCAGGACAGGGCCAGATACGCAGTATTTT.

V and J are TRBV6-4 and TRBJ2-1; TRBD2 matches at 9 bases. The germline V gene has CDR1 MRHNA and CDR2 SNTAGT. The CDR3 covers 15 residues. Trimming took 4 bases from V and 1 from J; bases not matched to a gene: 2. CDR3 in amino acids: CASSGAGGSYNEQFF. CDR3 DNA sequence: TGTGCCAGCAGTGGAGCGGGGGGTTCCTACAATGAGCAGTTCTTC.

The chain carries TRBV19 and TRBJ2-3, with 7 positions matching TRBD1. The CDR3 is 17 amino acids. The germline V gene has CDR1 LNHDA and CDR2 SQIVND (reference sequence). The junction had 12 bases not matched to a gene; V was cut back by 6 bases and J by 0 bases. The CDR3 reads CASSPDRPAASTDTQYF. DNA for the CDR3: TGTGCCAGTAGCCCGGACAGGCCGGCGGCTAGCACAGATACGCAGTATTTT.